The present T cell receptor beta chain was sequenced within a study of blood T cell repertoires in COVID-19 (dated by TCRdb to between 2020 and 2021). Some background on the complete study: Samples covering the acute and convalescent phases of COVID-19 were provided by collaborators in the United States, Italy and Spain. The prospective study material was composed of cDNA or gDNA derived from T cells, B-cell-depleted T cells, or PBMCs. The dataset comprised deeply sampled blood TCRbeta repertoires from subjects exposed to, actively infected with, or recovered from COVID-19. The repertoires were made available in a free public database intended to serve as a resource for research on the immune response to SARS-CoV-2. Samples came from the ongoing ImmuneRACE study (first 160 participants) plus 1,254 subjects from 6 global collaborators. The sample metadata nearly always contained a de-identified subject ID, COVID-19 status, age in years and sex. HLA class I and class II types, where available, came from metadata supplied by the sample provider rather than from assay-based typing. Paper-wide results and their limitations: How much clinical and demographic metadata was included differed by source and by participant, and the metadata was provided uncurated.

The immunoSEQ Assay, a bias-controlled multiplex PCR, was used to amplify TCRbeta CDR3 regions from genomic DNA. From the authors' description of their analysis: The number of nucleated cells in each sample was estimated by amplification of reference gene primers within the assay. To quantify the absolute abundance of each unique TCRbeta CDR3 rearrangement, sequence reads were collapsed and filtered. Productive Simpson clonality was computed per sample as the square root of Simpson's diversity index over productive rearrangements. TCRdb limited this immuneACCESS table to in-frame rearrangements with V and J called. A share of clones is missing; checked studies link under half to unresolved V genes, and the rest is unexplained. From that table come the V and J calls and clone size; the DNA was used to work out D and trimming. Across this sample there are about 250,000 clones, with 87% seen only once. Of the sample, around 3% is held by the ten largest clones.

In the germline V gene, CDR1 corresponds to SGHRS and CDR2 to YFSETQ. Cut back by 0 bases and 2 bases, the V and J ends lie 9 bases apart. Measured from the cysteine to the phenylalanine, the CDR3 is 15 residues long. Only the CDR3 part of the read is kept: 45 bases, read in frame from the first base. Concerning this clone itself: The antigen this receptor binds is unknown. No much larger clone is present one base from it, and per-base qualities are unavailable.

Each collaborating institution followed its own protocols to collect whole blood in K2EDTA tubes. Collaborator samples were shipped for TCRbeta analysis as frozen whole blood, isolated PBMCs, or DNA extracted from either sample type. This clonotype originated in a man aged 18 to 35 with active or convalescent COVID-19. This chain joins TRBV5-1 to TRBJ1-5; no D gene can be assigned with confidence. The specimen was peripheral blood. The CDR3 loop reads CASSLGGFGNQPQHF. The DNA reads TGCGCCAGCAGCTTGGGAGGGTTTGGCAATCAGCCCCAGCATTTT.